These 26 T cell receptor beta chains originate from one sample sequenced in a study of beta chain features in type 1 diabetes. Study observations and caveats: Significant though moderate, a shortening of TCRB CDR3s appeared in all four CD4+ subsets of Type 1 diabetes patients.

No antigen has been identified for these receptors. Expressed TCRB transcripts were sequenced because the entire RNA isolate underwent reverse transcription. The table came from immunoSEQ multiplex PCR; TCRdb's copy has only in-frame clones and leaves some out. Of 150,000 to 190,000 clones listed, 10% are singletons. What was sequenced was central memory CD4+ T cells from blood. The receptors were sampled from a young man with type 1 diabetes.

The rearrangement links TRBV5-1 to TRBJ2-5, with 8 bases lining up with TRBD1. The CDR3 contains 15 residues. Germline V CDR1 and CDR2: SGHRS, YFSETQ. Germline trimming cut 0 bases from V and 4 bases from J; bases unmatched to any gene: 5. CDR3 bases: TGCGCCAGCAGCTTGGGCAGGGGGCCTGGAGAGACCCAGTACTTC. Translation gives CASSLGRGPGETQYF.

The chain has TRBV7-6 and TRBJ2-7, with D maybe TRBD1 (6 bases). V dropped 11 bases and J dropped 6 bases, with 17 bases sitting between them. Germline V gene data show CDR1 as SGHVS and CDR2 as FNYEAQ. CDR3 length equals 12 residues. CDR3 loop: CASKQGLGEQYF. The DNA of the CDR3 is TGTGCCTCAAAGCAGGGGCTCGGCGAGCAGTACTTC.

The V and J genes are TRBV9 and TRBJ2-3; TRBD2 agrees at 7 bases. The CDR3 runs 17 residues. The J segment lost 4 bases and the V segment lost 0 bases, leaving 11 bases of the junction unmatched. The germline V gene has CDR1 SGDLS and CDR2 YYNGEE. The CDR3 nucleotides read TGTGCCAGCAGCGTAGAACCGGCGGGCGGGGGTGCAGATACGCAGTATTTT. Encoded protein: CASSVEPAGGGADTQYF. Full variable domain (outside the CDR3, taken from reference TRBV9 and TRBJ2-3): DSGVTQTPKHLITATGQRVTLRCSPRSGDLSVYWYQQSLDQGLQFLIQYYNGEERAKGNILERFSAQQFPDLHSELNLSSLELGDSALYFCASSVEPAGGGADTQYFGPGTRLTVL.

The chain carries TRBV14 and TRBJ1-2, with 9 positions matching TRBD1. Trimming at V came to 5 bases and at J to 7 bases, leaving 5 bases not matched to a gene. Germline V lookup: CDR1 SGHDN, CDR2 FVKESK. This CDR3 has 13 amino acids. CDR3 DNA sequence: TGTGCCAGCAGCTGGACAGGGGAGCTTGGCTACACCTTC. Translating gives CASSWTGELGYTF.

This clone occurred a few times. V is TRBV28 and J is TRBJ1-5, with a tentative D call TRBD1 (6 bases). Germline lookup yields CDR1 MDHEN and CDR2 SYDVKM. V was shortened by 9 bases and J by 3 bases, with 12 bases between the two germline ends. There are 13 residues in the CDR3. This CDR3 reads CASKDSYNQPQHF. CDR3 in DNA: TGTGCCAGTAAGGACAGCTACAATCAGCCCCAGCATTTT.

This clone was seen a few times. This CDR3 is also generated by other DNA sequences in the sample. V and J are TRBV7-2 and TRBJ1-5, with 10 bases fitting TRBD1. Germline trimming cut 0 bases from V and 7 bases from J; bases unmatched to any gene: 0. There are 14 residues in the CDR3. The germline V gene has CDR1 SGHTA and CDR2 FQGNSA. The CDR3 coding sequence is TGTGCCAGCAGCTTAGCGACAGGGGGCCAGCCCCAGCATTTT. Amino acid sequence: CASSLATGGQPQHF.

This clone was picked up a small number of times. The chain employs TRBV5-4 and TRBJ1-2; a weak D match, TRBD1 (5 bases). The CDR3 loop spans 12 amino acids. V dropped 6 bases and J dropped 7 bases, with 13 bases sitting between them. Germline V gene sequence: CDR1 SGHNT, CDR2 YYREEE (reference sequence). This CDR3 reads CASTRGESGYTF. Here the CDR3 DNA reads TGTGCCAGCACCCGGGGGGAATCTGGCTACACCTTC.

This clone was seen more than once but under ten times. The chain uses TRBV6-5 and TRBJ2-1; 7 bases map to TRBD2. V lost 4 bases, J lost 10 bases, and 7 bases stayed unmatched. Germline V gene lookup returns CDR1 MNHEY and CDR2 SVGAGI. The CDR3 has 13 residues. The DNA of the CDR3 is TGTGCCAGCAGTTCCCCAAATAGCGGGGAGCAGTTCTTC. Translated: CASSSPNSGEQFF.

This clone was counted only a few times. The gene calls are TRBV9 and TRBJ2-1; weak D call: TRBD2 (5 bases). Germline assignment: CDR1 SGDLS and CDR2 YYNGEE. V was cut by 0 bases and J by 3 bases, with 13 bases left in between. This CDR3 spans 16 amino acids. The CDR3 loop reads CASSVVASGRYNEQFF. The DNA of the CDR3 is TGTGCCAGCAGCGTAGTAGCCAGCGGCCGCTACAATGAGCAGTTCTTC.

The chain is built from TRBV4-2 and TRBJ2-7; unclear D gene. This CDR3 has 14 amino acids. Trimming shortened V by 3 bases and J by 2 bases, and 11 bases separated the two germline ends. Germline V lookup: CDR1 LGHNA, CDR2 YNFKEQ. CDR3 sequence reads: CASSHVLEPYEQYF. The CDR3 region has the DNA TGTGCCAGCAGCCACGTCCTAGAACCCTACGAGCAGTACTTC.

The chain uses TRBV6-5 and TRBJ2-5; tentative D call: TRBD1 (6 bases). V was cut by 6 bases and J by 0 bases, with 14 bases left in between. This CDR3 region has 15 residues. Germline assignment: CDR1 MNHEY and CDR2 SVGAGI. CDR3 protein: CASSTGQSYQETQYF. The CDR3 region has the DNA TGTGCCAGCAGCACGGGACAATCGTACCAAGAGACCCAGTACTTC.

This chain links TRBV4-3 with TRBJ2-5, with D perhaps matching TRBD1 (5 bases). CDR1 LGHNA and CDR2 YSLEER come from the germline V gene. CDR3 length: 14 amino acids. V was clipped by 4 bases and J by 2 bases, with 11 bases between them. The DNA of the CDR3 is TGCGCCAGCAGCCGAGGCGGACATCAAGAGACCCAGTACTTC. This translates into CASSRGGHQETQYF.

This clone was found a few times. The rearrangement joins TRBV4-3 to TRBJ2-7; D is unresolved. From germline, CDR1 is LGHNA and CDR2 YSLEER. The CDR3 covers 14 residues. The V end was cut by 0 bases, the J end by 6 bases, with 12 bases between. The CDR3 sequence: CASSQDAYGGEQYF. The CDR3 DNA is TGCGCCAGCAGCCAAGATGCATATGGCGGCGAGCAGTACTTC.

This clone appeared a few times. In DNA form, the CDR3 reads TGTGCCAGCAGCTTAGGCGGACTAAACATTCAGTACTTC. It codes for CASSLGGLNIQYF. The V gene is TRBV13, the J gene TRBJ2-4, with a weak D call TRBD2 (5 bases). CDR1 is PRHDT, CDR2 FYEKMQ, per germline (reference sequence). V lost 0 bases, J lost 6 bases, and 6 bases lay in between. The CDR3 consists of 13 residues.

This clone was detected only a few times. This chain joins TRBV4-2 and TRBJ2-7; the match to TRBD1 covers 10 bases. CDR1 and CDR2 from the germline V gene are LGHNA and YNFKEQ. The J segment lost 3 bases and the V segment lost 4 bases, leaving 6 bases of the junction unmatched. The CDR3 consists of 15 residues. The CDR3 loop is CASSLGQGLLYEQYF. The CDR3 coding sequence is TGTGCCAGCAGCCTGGGACAGGGGTTACTCTACGAGCAGTACTTC.

This clone was detected a few times. The chain carries TRBV7-9 and TRBJ2-2, with TRBD1 as a possible D gene (6 bases). Germline V gene data show CDR1 as SEHNR and CDR2 as FQNEAQ (reference sequence). This CDR3 is built from 15 residues. Trimming stripped 2 bases from V and 5 bases from J, with 12 bases between. The CDR3 protein is CASSLTRGETGELFF. CDR3 sequence (DNA): TGTGCCAGCAGCTTAACCAGGGGAGAAACCGGGGAGCTGTTTTTT.

This clone was seen a few times. V usage is TRBV2 and J usage is TRBJ1-2; 7 nucleotides align to TRBD1. Germline V gives CDR1 SNHLY, CDR2 FYNNEI. This CDR3 has 12 amino acids. Trimming cost V 3 bases and J 8 bases; bases outside gene matches: 3. The CDR3 DNA is TGTGCCAGCAGTGAGCACAGGGGCGGCTACACCTTC. It yields the protein CASSEHRGGYTF.

This clone was detected only a few times. The chain is built from TRBV13 and TRBJ1-2; 12 nucleotides line up with TRBD1. J was trimmed by 13 bases and V by 3 bases; bases with no gene match: 9. This CDR3 is built from 14 residues. Germline CDR1 PRHDT, CDR2 FYEKMQ (reference sequence). The CDR3 spells CASSFYGTGGLVTF. CDR3 DNA sequence: TGTGCCAGCAGCTTCTATGGGACAGGGGGCCTCGTCACCTTC.

The genes are TRBV9 and TRBJ1-5, with D possibly being TRBD1 (5 bases). Germline V gene data show CDR1 as SGDLS and CDR2 as YYNGEE. CDR3 length: 13 amino acids. Trimming removed 0 bases at V and 4 bases at J, with 5 bases between. CDR3 protein: CASSVGQNQPQHF. The CDR3 nucleotides are TGTGCCAGCAGCGTAGGACAGAATCAGCCCCAGCATTTT.

This chain uses TRBV9 with TRBJ2-3; 11 positions agree with TRBD2. V gave up 1 base and J gave up 4 bases; unmatched junction bases: 8. CDR1 SGDLS and CDR2 YYNGEE come from the germline V gene. CDR3 size: 17 residues. The CDR3 here is CASSVTSGRGGPDTQYF. The CDR3 DNA is TGTGCCAGCAGCGTAACTAGCGGGAGAGGGGGGCCAGATACGCAGTATTTT.

The chain joins TRBV6-6 to TRBJ1-5, with D tentatively TRBD1 (6 bases). Germline lookup yields CDR1 MNHNY and CDR2 SVGAGI (reference sequence). The V end lost 6 bases, the J end lost 6 bases, and 18 bases lay between the germline ends. The CDR3 runs to 15 residues. CDR3 protein: CASSPGRGAAQPQHF. In nucleotides, the CDR3 is TGTGCCAGCAGCCCGGGTCGGGGGGCGGCTCAGCCCCAGCATTTT.

This clone was recorded a few times. The V gene is TRBV28, the J gene TRBJ2-3; 7 bases line up with TRBD2. Germline V CDR1 and CDR2: MDHEN, SYDVKM. After removal of 7 bases from V and 4 bases from J, the junction contained 8 bases not matched to a gene. The CDR3 consists of 14 residues. The CDR3 here is CASTGVGGSDTQYF. Written as DNA, the CDR3 is TGTGCCAGCACCGGAGTGGGAGGGTCAGATACGCAGTATTTT.

This clone was detected only a few times. The chain links TRBV5-1 to TRBJ2-2; D is uncertain. Germline V gives CDR1 SGHRS, CDR2 YFSETQ. Trimming cost V 4 bases and J 10 bases, with 17 bases left between them. The CDR3 loop spans 14 amino acids. The CDR3 here is CASSTFESNKELFF. CDR3 sequence (DNA): TGCGCCAGCAGCACCTTCGAATCCAACAAGGAGCTGTTTTTT.

The rearrangement joins TRBV5-4 to TRBJ1-2; unclear D gene. Trimming removed 4 bases at V and 14 bases at J, with 18 bases between. Per germline, CDR1 SGHNT and CDR2 YYREEE (reference sequence). There are 12 residues in the CDR3. The CDR3 here is CASSPDLGQETF. In nucleotides, the CDR3 is TGTGCCAGCAGCCCCGACCTTGGGCAGGAAACCTTC.

This clone was seen a few times. J is TRBJ1-2 and V is TRBV6-5; 7 positions agree with TRBD1. Germline V CDR1 and CDR2: MNHEY, SVGAGI. The CDR3 spans 12 residues. V lost 6 bases to trimming and J lost 7 bases; unmatched junction nucleotides: 5. CDR3 in amino acids: CASSQQGPGYTF. In DNA, the CDR3 is TGTGCCAGCAGCCAACAGGGGCCTGGCTACACCTTC.

This clone was counted between two and nine times. The V and J genes are TRBV27 and TRBJ2-1; 14 positions match TRBD2. V was pared by 5 bases and J by 7 bases, with 7 bases of the junction left unmatched. Germline values: CDR1 MNHEY, CDR2 SMNVEV (reference sequence). The CDR3 has 16 residues. The CDR3 sequence: CASSPGTSGSLNEQFF. For the CDR3, the DNA is TGTGCCAGCAGTCCGGGGACTAGCGGGAGTTTGAATGAGCAGTTCTTC.